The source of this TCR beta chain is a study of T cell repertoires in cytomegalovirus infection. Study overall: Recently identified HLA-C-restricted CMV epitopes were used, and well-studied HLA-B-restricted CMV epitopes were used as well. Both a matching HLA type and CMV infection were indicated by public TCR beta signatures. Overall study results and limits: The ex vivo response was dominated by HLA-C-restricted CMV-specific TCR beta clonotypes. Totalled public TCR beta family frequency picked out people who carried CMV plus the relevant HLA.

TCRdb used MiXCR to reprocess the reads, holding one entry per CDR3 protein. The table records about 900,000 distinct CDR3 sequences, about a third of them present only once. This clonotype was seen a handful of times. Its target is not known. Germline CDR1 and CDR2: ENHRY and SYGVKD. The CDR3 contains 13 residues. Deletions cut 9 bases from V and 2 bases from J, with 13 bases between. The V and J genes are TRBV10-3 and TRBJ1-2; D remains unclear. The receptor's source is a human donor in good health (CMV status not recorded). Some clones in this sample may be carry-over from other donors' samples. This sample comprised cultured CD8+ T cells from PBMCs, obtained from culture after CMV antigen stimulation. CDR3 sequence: CAMRQDLNYGYTF. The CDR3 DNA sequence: TGTGCCATGAGACAAGATCTAAACTATGGCTACACCTTC.